This TCR beta chain was found in a study of blood T cell repertoires in COVID-19. The protocol was immunoSEQ multiplex PCR, while the TCRdb copy is restricted to in-frame clones and leaves out a portion. The data hold approximately 330,000 clones, with around 85% observed a single time. Germline CDR1 ENHRY, CDR2 SYGVKD. Trimming stripped 10 bases from V and 1 base from J, with 8 bases between. This CDR3 region has 12 residues. The sequencing input was PBMCs or T cells enriched from blood (not recorded which). The rearrangement joins TRBV10-3 to TRBJ1-5; D is possibly TRBD1 (6 bases). The receptor was derived from a woman aged 40 to 50 with acute COVID-19. The CDR3 region is CATGQSNQPQHF. CDR3 nucleotides: TGTGCCACCGGACAGAGCAATCAGCCCCAGCATTTT.